The rows below give T cell receptor beta chains drawn from one sample of a study of blood T cells in healthy people across ages. TCRdb reprocessed the 5' RACE reads with MiXCR, giving one entry per CDR3 protein. The data contain around 1.5 million distinct CDR3 sequences, 30% to 35% of them singletons. Sequenced input: blood. These receptor sequences come from a woman aged 30 to 39 in good health. The CDR3 runs from the conserved cysteine through the conserved F or W. Fields, in order: J gene, D gene, V gene, clone size, CDR3 protein. A D gene is named only where the DNA matches it firmly. Clone size is stated in some rows and not others, as once, few, many or a class when expanded.

j_gene: TRBJ1-2; d_gene: -; v_gene: TRBV20-1; abundance: few; CDR3aa: CSAREQTGWIDGYTF
j_gene: TRBJ1-5; d_gene: -; v_gene: TRBV4-1; abundance: -; CDR3aa: CASYPGVGQPQHF
j_gene: TRBJ1-1; d_gene: -; v_gene: TRBV7-6; abundance: few; CDR3aa: CASSPLRPVSTEAFF
j_gene: TRBJ2-1; d_gene: TRBD1; v_gene: TRBV5-1; abundance: few; CDR3aa: CASSYSGTDNEQFF
j_gene: TRBJ2-1; d_gene: TRBD2; v_gene: TRBV20-1; abundance: few; CDR3aa: CSARRAGAGYNEQFF
j_gene: TRBJ2-1; d_gene: TRBD2; v_gene: TRBV5-1; abundance: -; CDR3aa: CASSSLAVQSYNEQFF
j_gene: TRBJ2-1; d_gene: TRBD2; v_gene: TRBV3-1; abundance: -; CDR3aa: CASSQQGLAGGDYNERFF
j_gene: TRBJ2-3; d_gene: -; v_gene: TRBV7-9; abundance: -; CDR3aa: CAIRADTQYF
j_gene: TRBJ2-1; d_gene: -; v_gene: TRBV14; abundance: few; CDR3aa: CASSYGPSPYNEQFF
j_gene: TRBJ1-1; d_gene: TRBD1; v_gene: TRBV20-1; abundance: few; CDR3aa: CSAPQGALNTEAFF
j_gene: TRBJ1-3; d_gene: TRBD1; v_gene: TRBV30; abundance: -; CDR3aa: CAWSQPTGINTIYF
j_gene: -; d_gene: TRBD1; v_gene: TRBV5-5; abundance: -; CDR3aa: CASSTGTAISYEQYF
j_gene: TRBJ2-4; d_gene: -; v_gene: TRBV5-1; abundance: -; CDR3aa: CASSLEAKAQNIQYF
j_gene: TRBJ1-2; d_gene: -; v_gene: TRBV6-6; abundance: -; CDR3aa: CASSYSGQGRANYGYTF
j_gene: TRBJ2-5; d_gene: -; v_gene: TRBV5-4; abundance: -; CDR3aa: CASGGDSATQYF
j_gene: TRBJ2-1; d_gene: -; v_gene: TRBV7-2; abundance: few; CDR3aa: CASSRGGVGNYNEQFF
j_gene: TRBJ1-1; d_gene: -; v_gene: TRBV20-1; abundance: few; CDR3aa: CSGGGFGNTEAFF
j_gene: TRBJ1-3; d_gene: -; v_gene: TRBV20-1; abundance: -; CDR3aa: CSAPQGFGNTIYF
j_gene: TRBJ1-2; d_gene: -; v_gene: TRBV29-1; abundance: few; CDR3aa: CSVEDRYTEANYDYTF
j_gene: TRBJ2-7; d_gene: -; v_gene: TRBV11-2; abundance: -; CDR3aa: CASSLDRRIVYEQYF
j_gene: -; d_gene: TRBD2; v_gene: TRBV6-6; abundance: -; CDR3aa: CASSPGSGGRYEQYF
j_gene: TRBJ2-5; d_gene: TRBD1; v_gene: TRBV7-6; abundance: -; CDR3aa: CASSYSGSGGETQYF
j_gene: TRBJ2-7; d_gene: -; v_gene: TRBV20-1; abundance: few; CDR3aa: CSASTEGAQYF
j_gene: TRBJ1-2; d_gene: TRBD1; v_gene: TRBV18; abundance: -; CDR3aa: CASSPHGQAADGYTF
j_gene: TRBJ2-7; d_gene: -; v_gene: TRBV7-9; abundance: -; CDR3aa: CASSPWGRLSYEQYF
j_gene: TRBJ2-5; d_gene: -; v_gene: TRBV11-2; abundance: few; CDR3aa: CASSLSPGTETQYF
j_gene: TRBJ2-1; d_gene: TRBD1; v_gene: TRBV20-1; abundance: -; CDR3aa: CSLPGQGTSEQFF
j_gene: TRBJ2-1; d_gene: TRBD2; v_gene: TRBV6-5; abundance: few; CDR3aa: CASRTGTSDYNEQFF
j_gene: TRBJ1-2; d_gene: -; v_gene: TRBV3-1; abundance: -; CDR3aa: CASSLRGTSMYGYTF
j_gene: TRBJ1-2; d_gene: -; v_gene: TRBV2; abundance: -; CDR3aa: CASSEGEYGYTF
j_gene: TRBJ1-4; d_gene: TRBD1; v_gene: TRBV9; abundance: few; CDR3aa: CASSAGTGNEKLFF
j_gene: -; d_gene: -; v_gene: TRBV7-2; abundance: -; CDR3aa: CASSSKLYEQYF
j_gene: TRBJ2-5; d_gene: TRBD2; v_gene: TRBV11-3; abundance: -; CDR3aa: CASSSRLAGKGETQYF
j_gene: TRBJ1-5; d_gene: -; v_gene: TRBV12-3/TRBV12-4; abundance: -; CDR3aa: CASSFWGSPQHF
j_gene: TRBJ2-7; d_gene: -; v_gene: TRBV12-3/TRBV12-4; abundance: once; CDR3aa: CASARGWSSYEQYF
j_gene: TRBJ1-1; d_gene: TRBD1; v_gene: TRBV5-1; abundance: -; CDR3aa: CASSGGGRGLIDTEAFF
j_gene: TRBJ1-2; d_gene: -; v_gene: TRBV9; abundance: -; CDR3aa: CASSAAGGPNYGYTF
j_gene: TRBJ1-2; d_gene: -; v_gene: TRBV13; abundance: -; CDR3aa: CASSFWQGNGYTF
j_gene: TRBJ2-5; d_gene: -; v_gene: TRBV28; abundance: -; CDR3aa: CASSWVGSGAETQYF
j_gene: TRBJ2-3; d_gene: TRBD2; v_gene: TRBV5-6; abundance: -; CDR3aa: CASSFLAGGPLGDTQYF
j_gene: -; d_gene: TRBD1; v_gene: TRBV7-3; abundance: -; CDR3aa: CASSLGPGRGPYEQYF
j_gene: TRBJ2-7; d_gene: TRBD1; v_gene: TRBV9; abundance: -; CDR3aa: CASSVSWGTDGYEQYF
j_gene: TRBJ1-1; d_gene: -; v_gene: TRBV20-1; abundance: -; CDR3aa: CSVLLGGLTAFF
j_gene: TRBJ2-7; d_gene: TRBD2; v_gene: TRBV12-3/TRBV12-4; abundance: few; CDR3aa: CASTPGLAEYEQYF
j_gene: TRBJ1-2; d_gene: TRBD1; v_gene: TRBV4-2; abundance: many; CDR3aa: CASSQTTQGRSYGYTF
j_gene: TRBJ2-1; d_gene: TRBD2; v_gene: TRBV7-3; abundance: few; CDR3aa: CASSPSGGAEQFF
j_gene: TRBJ2-7; d_gene: TRBD2; v_gene: TRBV4-1; abundance: -; CDR3aa: CASSDRTSGFYEQYF
j_gene: TRBJ2-7; d_gene: TRBD2; v_gene: TRBV12-3/TRBV12-4; abundance: -; CDR3aa: CASSLASGGHYEQYF
j_gene: TRBJ2-1; d_gene: -; v_gene: TRBV2; abundance: few; CDR3aa: CASRNPGLASSYNEQFF
j_gene: TRBJ2-7; d_gene: TRBD2; v_gene: TRBV18; abundance: few; CDR3aa: CASSPSGRLGPYEQYF
j_gene: TRBJ2-2; d_gene: -; v_gene: TRBV6-1; abundance: -; CDR3aa: CASSEWAGVTGELFF
j_gene: TRBJ2-7; d_gene: TRBD2; v_gene: TRBV11-1; abundance: -; CDR3aa: CASSLDQGLAGVYEQYF
j_gene: TRBJ1-5; d_gene: -; v_gene: TRBV20-1; abundance: -; CDR3aa: CSAHRRDTVEQPQHF